Sequencing of this T cell receptor beta chain was carried out in a study of Ad26.COV2.S vaccination and SARS-CoV-2 variants (dated by TCRdb to the early 2020s). A note on the overall study: Vaccine-arm donors came from COV1001, a multicentre, randomized, double-blind, placebo-controlled phase I-IIa trial of Ad26.COV2.S in healthy adults. Ad26.COV2.S was administered intramuscularly at 5 x 10^10 or 1 x 10^11 viral particles, either as a single shot or as two shots given 56 days apart. TCRbeta repertoire sequencing served as the tool for gauging how specific and how broad the SARS-CoV-2-reactive T cell receptors were following Ad26.COV2.S vaccination. The TCR-sequenced set comprised around 30 samples: roughly 19 Ad26.COV2.S vaccine recipients, 5 placebo recipients and 8 SARS-CoV-2 convalescent individuals. Trial participants were randomized into five groups of five: low-dose or high-dose Ad26.COV2.S given once or twice, or placebo on both occasions. Throughout the experiments and outcome assessment, investigators stayed blinded to trial group allocation.

The CDR3 numbers 15 residues from cysteine through phenylalanine. CDR3 DNA only is kept here, 45 bases in frame from base 1. Looking up the germline V gene yields CDR1 SGHAT and CDR2 FQNNGV. Germline trimming amounts to 5 bases on V and 9 bases on J, with 9 as the count of junction bases outside the gene matches. The immunoSEQ Assay was the method used to sequence TCRbeta CDR3 regions. After extraction, genomic DNA underwent amplification by bias-controlled multiplex PCR, followed by high-throughput sequencing. The published analysis was carried out like this. Collapsing and filtering of sequences were performed to quantify the absolute abundance of each unique TCRbeta CDR3 region. Usable DNA was measured by amplifying reference genes present in all nucleated cells, and TCRbeta template counts were normalized to that usable DNA to estimate T cell fraction. Repertoire TCRs were annotated as SARS-CoV-2-specific by exact matching of V gene, CDR3 amino acid sequence and J gene to a known reactive TCR set. MIRA supplied the reference SARS-CoV-2 TCR set, which was filtered for enrichment in COVID-19-positive ImmuneCODE repertoires so that public or cross-reactive TCRs were removed. Using the MIRA antigens, annotated TCRs were further analysed by specific ORF or by position within an ORF. Breadth was defined as annotated unique rearrangements over total unique productive rearrangements; depth was the summed frequency of those rearrangements. TCR breadth was compared between groups using two-sided Wilcoxon rank-sum tests. The source is immuneACCESS, and TCRdb retained only in-frame sequences with V and J called. Part of the clones is not carried over; for the studies checked, unresolved V genes explain less than half of this, and the remainder is unexplained. V, J and clone size are those of that table, while D and trimming were read from the DNA. The sample table contains about 350,000 clones; only one count was recorded for around 88% of them. Approximately 12% of the sample is in the top ten clones.

Broader findings and caveats from the paper: Ad26.COV2.S recipients had higher spike-specific TCR breadth than placebo recipients (P = 0.0014). Comparable non-spike TCR breadth was observed between vaccine and placebo recipients, consistent with only spike being contained in the vaccine. According to the authors, total T cell responses may have been underestimated by the TCR breadth and depth analyses. After vaccination, substantial breadth of spike-specific CD8+ and CD4+ T cell responses was reported. The study was not powered to compare responses between vaccine doses or regimens.

What the treatment or condition label conveys for this sample: around 19 received Ad26.COV2.S at low or high dose, single or two shots; about five received placebo; per-sample allocation not given. Repertoires of vaccine and placebo recipients were sequenced from samples collected on day 63 after the first injection. Between 29 July and 7 August 2020, Cohort 1b enrolled 25 adults aged 18-55 years at one site in Boston, USA. Ad26.COV2.S was a replication-incompetent adenovirus type 26 vector that expressed a prefusion-stabilized SARS-CoV-2 spike protein derived from the original Wuhan strain. As concerns this clone: Its antigen target is currently unknown. No clone much larger than this one lies a single base away; base qualities are absent.

The chain is assembled from TRBV11-2 and TRBJ2-1; 11 middle bases align to TRBD2. The source material was peripheral blood, sampled in a trial of Ad26.COV2.S vaccine versus placebo. This receptor was identified in a person between 18 and 60 years old who received the Ad26.COV2.S COVID-19 vaccine or a placebo. This receptor has the CDR3 CASSPLAGGPGEQFF. DNA sequence: TGTGCCAGCAGCCCCTTAGCGGGGGGGCCAGGTGAGCAGTTCTTC.